The subject of this entry is one T cell receptor (beta chain). An end of the junction differs from the germline gene, which may be a read error. The sample belongs to a study of molecular identifiers for immune sequencing clone quantification. At the level of the study: Split five ways in replicates, RNA from approximately 20,000 or 100,000 naive CD8 cells had four portions sequenced.

Source material for naive CD8 libraries was roughly 20,000 to 1,000,000 sorted cells, with 10%, 30% or 50% RNA. TCRdb processed the PCR reads anew with MiXCR; each CDR3 protein has one entry. This sample has fewer than 45,000 distinct CDR3 sequences; roughly 22% occur once, and the top ten carry around 0.89%. Sequencing input: naive CD8+ T cells from blood, with Jurkat cell RNA spiked in. The subset: FACS-sorted CD8+CD4-CCR7+CD45RA+ naive T cells. The origin of this receptor is a human donor in good health. Some libraries in this study had Jurkat cell RNA spiked in.

The DNA of the CDR3 is TGTGCCCGCAGTTTAGGGGGGGGGGCCAAAAACATTCAGTACTTC. The encoded protein is CARSLGGGAKNIQYF. The gene calls are TRBV12-3 or TRBV12-4 and TRBJ2-4, with a weak D call TRBD2 (7 bases). The CDR3 totals 15 residues.